This TCR beta chain is drawn from a study of T cell changes during pregnancy in multiple sclerosis. Profiling relied on immunoSEQ multiplex PCR, and the TCRdb table lists in-frame clones only, not all of them. The profile covers around 71,000 clones, with approximately 94% appearing a single time and about 1% taken by the ten largest. This CDR3 is built from 16 residues. Trimming removed 5 bases from V and 1 base from J, with 17 bases in between. The germline gives CDR1 SEHNR, CDR2 FQNEAQ (reference sequence). This receptor was taken from a female donor with multiple sclerosis, enrolled in a pregnancy study. This chain connects TRBV7-9 to TRBJ1-1; no definite D call. The sequencing used peripheral blood, collected in the third trimester of pregnancy. The DNA for the CDR3 is TGTGCCAGCAGCCCCGTCGGAGGTCGGACGAACACTGAAGCTTTCTTT. Translating gives CASSPVGGRTNTEAFF.